The 30 T cell receptor beta chains reported below all come from one sample, sequenced in a study of early T cells in non-severe SARS-CoV-2 infection. TCRdb called the 5' RACE reads again in MiXCR, with one record for every CDR3 protein. The sample lists about 60,000 distinct CDR3 sequences, roughly 10% occurring once. Sequenced material: whole blood. The receptors were gathered from an adult who was a healthcare worker with PCR-confirmed SARS-CoV-2 infection or an uninfected control (not recorded which).

The genes are TRBV2 and TRBJ2-1, with 12 positions matching TRBD1. This CDR3 is 16 amino acids long. The J segment lost 8 bases and the V segment lost 6 bases, leaving 11 bases of the junction unmatched. CDR1 is SNHLY and CDR2 is FYNNEI in the germline V gene. The CDR3 nucleotides read TGTGCCAGCAGCAGCTCTATGGGACAGGGGGCCTATGAGCAGTTCTTC. As protein: CASSSSMGQGAYEQFF.

There are many counts of this clonotype. This chain links TRBV11-3 with TRBJ2-3; TRBD2 matches 9 bases. The CDR3 is made up of 17 amino acids. CDR1 is SGHNT and CDR2 is YENEEA in the germline V gene. V gave up 5 bases and J gave up 3 bases; unmatched junction bases: 12. The CDR3 DNA sequence: TGTGCCAGCAGCACCCTTGGGGGCGGGAGGGAGACAGATACGCAGTATTTT. Translating it yields CASSTLGGGRETDTQYF.

The chain uses TRBV5-6 and TRBJ1-2; D is unresolved. The CDR3 is made up of 13 amino acids. Germline V gives CDR1 SGHDT, CDR2 YYEEEE. With 3 bases removed from V and 7 bases from J, the gap between germline ends came to 13 bases. Here the CDR3 reads CASSWRAPGGYTF. Written as DNA, the CDR3 is TGTGCCAGCAGCTGGAGGGCCCCCGGTGGCTACACCTTC.

The gene calls are TRBV28 and TRBJ1-1; D call uncertain. CDR3 length: 14 amino acids. With 10 bases removed from V and 1 base from J, the gap between germline ends came to 16 bases. CDR1 is MDHEN, CDR2 SYDVKM, per germline. The CDR3 DNA is TGTGCCACTTTTTTTCCAGGACCGAACACTGAAGCTTTCTTT. Translated: CATFFPGPNTEAFF.

This clonotype was detected ten times or more. The chain has TRBV6-2 or TRBV6-3 and TRBJ2-7; D could derive from TRBD1 or TRBD2 (5 bases each). Trimming removed 5 bases from V and 4 bases from J, with 21 bases in between. The CDR3 runs 16 residues. Germline CDR1 MNHEY, CDR2 SVGEGT. CDR3 in amino acids: CASSERDGQPKYEQYF. The CDR3 coding sequence is TGTGCCAGCAGTGAAAGGGACGGCCAACCGAAATACGAGCAGTACTTC.

The table lists this clonotype with a few counts. J is TRBJ1-1 and V is TRBV10-3, with TRBD1 as a possible D gene (6 bases). The CDR3 has 14 amino acids. Germline assignment: CDR1 ENHRY and CDR2 SYGVKD. Trimming removed 6 bases at V and 2 bases at J, with 13 bases between. The CDR3 region is CAISKGGVNTEAFF. CDR3 nucleotide sequence: TGTGCCATCAGCAAAGGGGGGGTTAACACTGAAGCTTTCTTT.

This clonotype has a count of ten or more. Here the CDR3 reads CASSPAGPLEQYF. The CDR3 DNA follows: TGTGCCAGCTCTCCAGCGGGACCCCTCGAGCAGTACTTC. The chain has TRBV18 and TRBJ2-7, with 7 bases aligning to TRBD2. Germline assignment: CDR1 KGHSH and CDR2 LQKENI. J was trimmed by 6 bases and V by 6 bases; bases with no gene match: 8. The CDR3 loop spans 13 amino acids.

A few counts support this clonotype. J is TRBJ2-7 and V is TRBV19, with a possible D match to TRBD2 (6 bases). The V and J ends lost 5 bases and 3 bases respectively, with 14 bases between them. The CDR3 sequence is 14 residues long. Germline loops: CDR1 LNHDA, CDR2 SQIVND (reference sequence). This CDR3 reads CASSRGLPNYEQYF. In DNA form, the CDR3 reads TGTGCCAGTAGTCGTGGACTACCCAACTACGAGCAGTACTTC.

V is TRBV10-3 and J is TRBJ2-5; 10 positions agree with TRBD2. The germline V gene has CDR1 ENHRY and CDR2 SYGVKD. This CDR3 has 14 amino acids. Unmatched junction bases numbered 2, after V lost 5 bases and J lost 2 bases. The CDR3 DNA reads as TGTGCCATCAGTCCACTAGCGGGACAAGAGACCCAGTACTTC. It encodes CAISPLAGQETQYF.

This clonotype was detected ten times or more. At one end, the junction sequence differs from germline, possibly due to a read error. The V and J genes are TRBV18 and TRBJ2-1, with 7 bases aligning to TRBD1. Germline V gives CDR1 KGHSH, CDR2 LQKENI. The CDR3 totals 15 residues. This CDR3 reads CASSPRTGSNNEQFF. The CDR3 DNA reads TGTGCCAGCTCACCAAGGACAGGCTCCAACAATGAGCAGTTCTTC.

This clonotype was seen many times. The chain employs TRBV11-1 and TRBJ1-1, with TRBD1 identical over 8 bases. The CDR3 is made up of 14 amino acids. V lost 7 bases and J lost 3; bases outside the gene matches: 7. CDR1 SGHAT and CDR2 FQDESV come from the germline V gene (reference sequence). The CDR3, as DNA: TGTGCCAGCAAACGGACAGGGAGGGACACTGAAGCTTTCTTT. Protein product: CASKRTGRDTEAFF.

This clonotype was detected a few times. The rearrangement links TRBV24-1 to TRBJ1-2, with D hard to call. Trimming left V 3 bases short and J 8 bases short, with 9 bases between. The CDR3 has 12 residues. Germline CDR1 is KGHDR and CDR2 is SFDVKD. CDR3 coding DNA: TGTGCCACCAGTGATACCCGGGAGGGCTACACCTTC. It translates to CATSDTREGYTF.

This clonotype was recorded at least ten times. V usage is TRBV5-4 and J usage is TRBJ2-1; 7 bases are a match to TRBD2. V trimming: 4 bases; J trimming: 3 bases; junction bases outside the gene matches: 7. CDR1 is SGHNT and CDR2 is YYREEE in the germline V gene (reference sequence). This CDR3 has 15 residues. Written as DNA, the CDR3 is TGTGCCAGCAGCGTGGTGGCGGGGGTCTACAATGAGCAGTTCTTC. The encoded protein is CASSVVAGVYNEQFF.

This clonotype was counted many times. The gene calls are TRBV5-5 and TRBJ2-3, with 14 bases matching TRBD2. The V segment lost 3 bases and the J segment 3 bases; nucleotides outside the gene matches: 3. The CDR3 is 16 residues long. The germline V gene has CDR1 SGHKS and CDR2 YYEKEE (reference sequence). CDR3 loop: CASSSWTSGRTDTQYF. In DNA form, the CDR3 reads TGTGCCAGCAGCTCCTGGACTAGCGGGAGGACAGATACGCAGTATTTT.

This clonotype has only a few counts. The V call is TRBV20-1, the J call TRBJ2-2; weak D call: TRBD1 (5 bases). In germline, CDR1 is DFQATT, CDR2 SNEGSKA (reference sequence). The ends were cut back, 6 bases at V and 0 bases at J, with 11 bases in the middle. The CDR3 is 14 amino acids. The CDR3 is CSALDKTNTGELFF. The CDR3 region has the DNA TGCAGTGCCTTGGACAAGACGAACACCGGGGAGCTGTTTTTT.

This clonotype occurred many times. The gene calls are TRBV20-1 and TRBJ2-3; D possibly corresponds to TRBD2 (6 bases). CDR1 and CDR2 (germline): DFQATT, SNEGSKA (reference sequence). V was clipped by 5 bases and J by 0 bases, with 18 bases between them. CDR3 size: 16 residues. CDR3 sequence (DNA): TGCAGTGCTGGTGCTACGGGACTCTCTAGCACAGATACGCAGTATTTT. Its protein product is CSAGATGLSSTDTQYF.

To note about this clonotype: A much larger clone lies one base from this, so it may be a read error. The rearrangement joins TRBV5-3 to TRBJ1-2, with D unclear. TRBV5-3 is marked as an open reading frame, function uncertain. V lost 3 bases, J lost 3 bases, and 12 bases lay in between. The CDR3 is 14 amino acids. The CDR3 sequence: CARSSRRAHYGYTF. CDR3 nucleotides: TGTGCCAGAAGCTCCCGTCGGGCGCACTATGGCTACACCTTC.

In this sample, this clonotype turned up a few times. The genes are TRBV18 and TRBJ1-3; D is ambiguous. Germline V gene lookup returns CDR1 KGHSH and CDR2 LQKENI. The CDR3 sequence is 14 residues long. V gave up 3 bases and J gave up 3 bases, with 9 bases separating them. CDR3 loop: CASSPQPVGNTIYF. The CDR3 nucleotides read TGTGCCAGCTCACCCCAGCCCGTTGGAAACACCATATATTTT.

The chain links TRBV20-1 to TRBJ2-7; a possible D gene is TRBD2 (7 bases). V was trimmed by 4 bases and J by 0 bases, leaving 13 bases between them. This CDR3 has 14 amino acids. Germline CDR1 DFQATT, CDR2 SNEGSKA (reference sequence). The CDR3 reads CSAKGRGSSYEQYF. In DNA form, the CDR3 reads TGCAGTGCTAAGGGGAGGGGGAGCTCCTACGAGCAGTACTTC.

As to this clonotype: A read error is possible here, since a much larger clone lies one base away. Lacking the conserved final phenylalanine or tryptophan, this CDR3 likely reflects a read error. The CDR3 nucleotides read TGTGCCAGCAGCGAGGCCCCCACAAATGAGCAGTTCTCC. Translation gives CASSEAPTNEQFS. The chain uses TRBV7-6 and TRBJ2-1; D call uncertain. This CDR3 is built from 13 residues. Trimming took off 5 bases at V and 7 bases at J, with 12 bases between the two ends. Germline CDR1 SGHVS, CDR2 FNYEAQ.

This clonotype was picked up many times. The chain couples TRBV6-1 to TRBJ1-5; D not resolved. The CDR3 totals 15 residues. Germline V gives CDR1 MNHNS, CDR2 SASEGT. Trimming cost V 0 bases and J 0 bases, with 6 bases left between them. This CDR3 is CASSEAPHSNQPQHF. Here the CDR3 DNA reads TGTGCCAGCAGTGAAGCACCCCATAGCAATCAGCCCCAGCATTTT.

This clonotype came up a few times. The CDR3 DNA reads TGCAGTGCTAGCGGGAACACTGAAGCTTTCTTT. This gives the protein CSASGNTEAFF. J is TRBJ1-1 and V is TRBV20-1; D gene unclear. The CDR3 contains 11 residues. V was pared by 3 bases and J by 1 base, with 3 bases between. Germline V gives CDR1 DFQATT, CDR2 SNEGSKA (reference sequence).

The table lists this clonotype with a few counts. V usage is TRBV11-2 and J usage is TRBJ2-5; possible D gene TRBD2, 5 bases. Trimming took off 6 bases at V and 5 bases at J, with 19 bases between the two ends. Germline loops: CDR1 SGHAT, CDR2 FQNNGV. This CDR3 spans 15 amino acids. CDR3 region: CASRRLSGSGETQYF. The CDR3 region has the DNA TGTGCCAGCAGGCGGTTATCGGGGTCCGGGGAGACCCAGTACTTC.

This clonotype was seen ten or more times. V is TRBV27 and J is TRBJ2-1; D is tentatively TRBD1 or TRBD2 (5 bases each). The CDR3 contains 15 residues. CDR1 MNHEY and CDR2 SMNVEV come from the germline V gene (reference sequence). Trimming cost V 5 bases and J 0 bases, with 11 bases left between them. CDR3 region: CASSRDRSSYNEQFF. Written as DNA, the CDR3 is TGTGCCAGCAGTCGGGACCGGAGCTCCTACAATGAGCAGTTCTTC.

V and J are TRBV5-4 and TRBJ2-1; D gene unclear. This CDR3 contains 14 residues. Germline V gives CDR1 SGHNT, CDR2 YYREEE (reference sequence). Trimming removed 0 bases from V and 3 bases from J, with 7 bases in between. The CDR3 loop is CASSLGADYNEQFF. The CDR3 DNA follows: TGTGCCAGCAGCTTGGGGGCAGACTACAATGAGCAGTTCTTC.

This clonotype was counted only a few times. The chain employs TRBV9 and TRBJ2-7, with 9 bases matching TRBD1. Germline assignment: CDR1 SGDLS and CDR2 YYNGEE. V lost 4 bases to trimming and J lost 3 bases; unmatched junction nucleotides: 11. The CDR3 runs 16 residues. The CDR3 nucleotides read TGTGCCAGCAGCACAGGACAGGGGACCCGGGACTACGAGCAGTACTTC. It yields the protein CASSTGQGTRDYEQYF. Variable domain in full (rest from reference TRBV9 and TRBJ2-7): DSGVTQTPKHLITATGQRVTLRCSPRSGDLSVYWYQQSLDQGLQFLIQYYNGEERAKGNILERFSAQQFPDLHSELNLSSLELGDSALYFCASSTGQGTRDYEQYFGPGTRLTVT.

This clonotype occurred many times. The rearrangement links TRBV6-6 to TRBJ1-1; D gene unclear. The CDR3 loop spans 14 amino acids. Germline assignment: CDR1 MNHNY and CDR2 SVGAGI (reference sequence). V lost 0 bases, J lost 1 base, and 6 bases lay in between. For the CDR3, the DNA is TGTGCCAGCAGTTACTCGGGCAGGAACACTGAAGCTTTCTTT. The encoded protein is CASSYSGRNTEAFF.

There are many counts of this clonotype. The CDR3 loop is CASRLDSYEQYF. In nucleotides, the CDR3 is TGTGCCAGCAGACTAGACAGTTACGAGCAGTACTTC. This chain links TRBV7-2 with TRBJ2-7, with D tentatively TRBD1 or TRBD2 (5 bases each). Trimming left V 6 bases short and J 4 bases short, with 10 bases between. The CDR3 extends over 12 amino acids. In germline, CDR1 is SGHTA, CDR2 FQGNSA.

The chain is built from TRBV29-1 and TRBJ1-2, with unresolved D. Germline-derived CDR1 and CDR2 are SQVTM and ANQGSEA. CDR3 length: 13 residues. V was cut by 2 bases and J by 4 bases, with 11 bases left in between. The CDR3 bases are TGCAGCGTTGAAACCGGAGAAATCTATGGCTACACCTTC. It codes for CSVETGEIYGYTF.

This clonotype was picked up many times. The J gene is TRBJ2-5, the V gene TRBV11-2; no clear D. The V gene's germline CDR1 is SGHAT and CDR2 FQNNGV. Trimming removed 0 bases from V and 3 bases from J, with 5 bases in between. The CDR3 totals 13 residues. CDR3 amino acids: CASSLELKETQYF. In DNA form, the CDR3 reads TGTGCCAGCAGCTTAGAACTAAAAGAGACCCAGTACTTC. The complete variable domain, with remaining parts taken from reference TRBV11-2 and TRBJ2-5, reads EAGVAQSPRYKIIEKRQSVAFWCNPISGHATLYWYQQILGQGPKLLIQFQNNGVVDDSQLPKDRFSAERLKGVDSTLKIQPAKLEDSAVYLCASSLELKETQYFGPGTRLLVL.